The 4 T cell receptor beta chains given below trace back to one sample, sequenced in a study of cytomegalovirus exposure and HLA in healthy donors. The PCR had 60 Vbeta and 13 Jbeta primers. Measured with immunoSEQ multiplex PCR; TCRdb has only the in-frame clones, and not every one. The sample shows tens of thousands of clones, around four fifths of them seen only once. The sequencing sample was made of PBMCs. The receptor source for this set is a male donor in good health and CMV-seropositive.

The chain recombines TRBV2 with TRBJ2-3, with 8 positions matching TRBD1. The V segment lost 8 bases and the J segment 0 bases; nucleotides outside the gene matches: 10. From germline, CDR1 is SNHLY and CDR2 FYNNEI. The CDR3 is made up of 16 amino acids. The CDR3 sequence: CASSGQGGFSTDTQYF. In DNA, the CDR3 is TGTGCCAGCTCCGGACAGGGTGGATTCAGCACAGATACGCAGTATTTT.

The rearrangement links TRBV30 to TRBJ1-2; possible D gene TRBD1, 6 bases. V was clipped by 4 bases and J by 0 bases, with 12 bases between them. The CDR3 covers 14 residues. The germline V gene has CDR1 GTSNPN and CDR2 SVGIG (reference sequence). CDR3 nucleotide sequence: TGTGCCTGGACTCGGGGGGCTTCTAACTATGGCTACACCTTC. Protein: CAWTRGASNYGYTF.

CDR3 sequence: CASSQPGHRPSDVYTGELFF. DNA for the CDR3: TGCGCCAGCAGCCAACCTGGACACCGTCCCTCGGACGTCTACACCGGGGAGCTGTTTTTT. V usage is TRBV5-1 and J usage is TRBJ2-2; possible D gene TRBD1, 5 bases. V was cut by 4 bases and J by 3 bases, with 28 bases left in between. The CDR3 runs to 20 residues. Germline lookup yields CDR1 SGHRS and CDR2 YFSETQ.

As DNA, the CDR3 is TGTGCCAGCAGTTTTGGAGGGAGTCAGCCCCAGCATTTT. Protein product: CASSFGGSQPQHF. J is TRBJ1-5 and V is TRBV27; no firm D call. This CDR3 region has 13 residues. Between the trimmed V and J ends, which lost 3 bases and 6 bases, there was a span of 9 bases. CDR1 and CDR2 from the germline V gene are MNHEY and SMNVEV (reference sequence).